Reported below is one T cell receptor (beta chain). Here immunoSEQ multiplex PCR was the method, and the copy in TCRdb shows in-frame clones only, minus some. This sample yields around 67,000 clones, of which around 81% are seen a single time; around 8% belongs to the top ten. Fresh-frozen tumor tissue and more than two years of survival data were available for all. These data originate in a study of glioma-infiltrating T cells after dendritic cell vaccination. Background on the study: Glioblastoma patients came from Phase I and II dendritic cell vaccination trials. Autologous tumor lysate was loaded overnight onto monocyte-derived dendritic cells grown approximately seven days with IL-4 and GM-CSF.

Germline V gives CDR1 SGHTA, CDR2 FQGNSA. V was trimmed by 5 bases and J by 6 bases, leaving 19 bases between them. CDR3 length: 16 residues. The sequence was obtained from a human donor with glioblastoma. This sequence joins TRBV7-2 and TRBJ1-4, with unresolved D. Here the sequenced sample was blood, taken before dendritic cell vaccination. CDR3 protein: CASSLSPQVVDEKLFF. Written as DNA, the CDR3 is TGTGCCAGCAGCCTATCCCCCCAGGTTGTAGATGAAAAACTGTTTTTT.